The 7 T cell receptor beta chains reported below all come from one sample, sequenced in a study of blood T cell repertoires in COVID-19. TCRdb keeps only in-frame clones here, not all; method: immunoSEQ multiplex PCR. The data show about 140,000 clones, approximately 84% seen once. The sequencing input was PBMCs or T cells enriched from blood (not recorded which). All receptors come from a woman between 18 and 29 years old who had been exposed to COVID-19.

This clone was counted a few times. The chain carries TRBV25-1 and TRBJ2-1; a weak D match, TRBD2 (5 bases). Trimming took off 7 bases at V and 6 bases at J, with 7 bases between the two ends. CDR1 and CDR2 (germline): MGHDK, SYGVNS. The CDR3 is 11 residues long. Here the CDR3 reads CASTRANEQFF. CDR3 coding DNA: TGTGCCAGCACGCGGGCCAATGAGCAGTTCTTC.

This chain joins TRBV5-1 and TRBJ2-1, with a weak D call TRBD1 (6 bases). The CDR3 is made up of 15 amino acids. The ends were cut back, 4 bases at V and 6 bases at J, with 17 bases in the middle. Germline lookup yields CDR1 SGHRS and CDR2 YFSETQ. Written as DNA, the CDR3 is TGCGCCAGCAGCGCTACAGGGACCCTCCTCAATGAGCAGTTCTTC. Translating it yields CASSATGTLLNEQFF.

The chain joins TRBV6-1 to TRBJ1-1, with 9 bases identical to TRBD1. The CDR3 is made up of 15 amino acids. With 2 bases clipped from V and 4 bases from J, the junction kept 5 bases outside the gene matches. In germline, CDR1 is MNHNS, CDR2 SASEGT. CDR3 DNA sequence: TGTGCCAGCAGTGAAAGGGACAGGGTGGGCACTGAAGCTTTCTTT. This translates into CASSERDRVGTEAFF.

This clone was recorded once. The chain carries TRBV19 and TRBJ2-3, with 8 positions matching TRBD1. Germline CDR1 LNHDA, CDR2 SQIVND (reference sequence). The CDR3 consists of 15 residues. Germline trimming cut 2 bases from V and 4 bases from J; bases unmatched to any gene: 5. The CDR3 region has the DNA TGTGCCAGTAGTATACAGGGGGCGAAGGCAGATACGCAGTATTTT. Translation: CASSIQGAKADTQYF.

The rearrangement links TRBV28 to TRBJ1-1, with D unresolved. The V gene's germline CDR1 is MDHEN and CDR2 SYDVKM. This CDR3 has 13 residues. Deletions cut 1 base from V and 8 bases from J, with 11 bases between. Here the CDR3 reads CASSLSVSGEAFF. The CDR3 DNA is TGTGCCAGCAGTTTATCGGTTTCGGGGGAAGCTTTCTTT.

The CDR3 DNA reads TGTGCCAGCAGGGGGGAGGTGAACACTGAAGCTTTCTTT. Residues: CASRGEVNTEAFF. V and J are TRBV2 and TRBJ1-1, with TRBD1 as a possible D gene (5 bases). Trimming shortened V by 6 bases and J by 0 bases, and 8 bases separated the two germline ends. From germline, CDR1 is SNHLY and CDR2 FYNNEI. CDR3 length equals 13 residues.

The chain uses TRBV5-1 and TRBJ1-2, with 9 positions matching TRBD1. CDR3 length equals 16 residues. V shed 4 bases, J shed 6 bases, and the junction held 13 bases outside the gene matches. CDR1 is SGHRS and CDR2 is YFSETQ in the germline V gene. CDR3 coding DNA: TGCGCCAGCAGCGTGTCGACAACAGGGGGCTTCCATGGCTACACCTTC. The encoded protein is CASSVSTTGGFHGYTF.